The clone carrying this T cell receptor (beta chain) was picked up one time. No antigen is known for it. TCR beta sequencing covered blood CD8+ and CD4+ T cells. It was negative isolation that provided the CD8+ and CD4+ T cells, whereas TEMRA cells were enriched by FACS. RNA totalling about 0.45 to 1 ug underwent reverse transcription with random hexamers. With immunoSEQ multiplex PCR, TCR beta CDR3 was amplified across 54 Vbeta and 13 Jbeta. TCRdb itself ran the immunoSEQ multiplex PCR reads through MiXCR, one entry per CDR3 protein. The sample holds around 170,000 distinct CDR3 sequences, approximately 90% seen once. With V trimmed by 0 bases and J by 7 bases, 11 bases remained unmatched. Germline CDR1 LGHDT, CDR2 YNNKEL (reference sequence). The CDR3 totals 16 residues. These data are taken from a study of CD8 T cells in Susac syndrome. Regarding the study as a whole: The authors acknowledged that the study's TCR sequencing and HLA analysis involved relatively few individuals.

This TCR derives from a human donor in good health. This sequence joins TRBV3-1 and TRBJ2-7, with 8 bases fitting TRBD2. What was sequenced was CD4+ T cells from PBMCs. CDR3 coding DNA: TGTGCCAGCAGCCAAGATCTCTTAAGCGGGAGACAAGAGCAGTACTTC. It codes for CASSQDLLSGRQEQYF.